A single sample gave rise to the 16 T cell receptor beta chains below, sequenced in a study of T cells in Graves' hyperthyroidism and ophthalmopathy. Amplified regions were TCR beta CDR3 sequences from RNA transcripts. TCR CDR3 underwent first-round RT-PCR with the HTBI primer set. Using its own MiXCR run on the multiplex PCR reads, TCRdb lists one record per CDR3 protein. The sample lists more than 650,000 distinct CDR3 sequences, around 15% seen once, with around 9.6% in the top ten. Sequences were obtained from blood. The receptors derive from a woman aged 18-30 years with Graves' hyperthyroidism.

This clonotype has at least ten counts. This chain joins TRBV7-8 and TRBJ2-5; the match to TRBD1 covers 7 bases. The trim removed 8 bases at V and 5 bases at J, leaving 14 bases unmatched. The CDR3 runs 15 residues. Germline V lookup: CDR1 SGHVS, CDR2 FQNEAQ. The CDR3 here is CASFPRDSLGETQYF. The CDR3 nucleotides read TGTGCCAGCTTCCCCCGGGACAGCCTCGGGGAGACCCAGTACTTC. The whole variable domain, remainder taken from reference TRBV7-8 and TRBJ2-5, is GAGVSQSPRYKVAKRGQDVALRCDPISGHVSLFWYQQALGQGPEFLTYFQNEAQLDKSGLPSDRFFAERPEGSVSTLKIQRTQQEDSAVYLCASFPRDSLGETQYFGPGTRLLVL.

This clonotype was seen a few times. The rearrangement links TRBV20-1 to TRBJ2-7; 7 bases line up with TRBD1. Germline V gives CDR1 DFQATT, CDR2 SNEGSKA (reference sequence). This CDR3 has 14 residues. J gave up 4 bases and V 5 bases, and 11 bases lay outside the gene matches. CDR3 loop: CSARSGTELYEQYF. The CDR3 DNA reads as TGCAGTGCTCGCTCCGGGACAGAACTTTACGAGCAGTACTTC.

This rearrangement joins TRBV11-1 to TRBJ2-1, with 10 bases lining up with TRBD2. Germline V CDR1 and CDR2: SGHAT, FQDESV (reference sequence). Unmatched junction bases numbered 6, after V lost 5 bases and J lost 2 bases. The length of the CDR3 is 16 residues. CDR3 nucleotides: TGTGCCAGCAGCCAGTTAGCGGGAGGCACCTACAATGAGCAGTTCTTC. Translated: CASSQLAGGTYNEQFF.

This clonotype was seen repeatedly, ten times or more. The chain is built from TRBV6-2 or TRBV6-3 and TRBJ2-7; possibly TRBD1 or TRBD2 for D (5 bases each). CDR1 is MNHEY and CDR2 is SVGEGT in the germline V gene. The CDR3 sequence is 13 residues long. The ends were cut back, 6 bases at V and 5 bases at J, with 14 bases in the middle. For the CDR3, the DNA is TGTGCCAGCAGCTCAGGGAGACTCAACGAGCAGTACTTC. It is translated as CASSSGRLNEQYF.

The rearrangement uses TRBV6-1 and TRBJ2-2; no definite D call. V was trimmed by 8 bases and J by 0 bases, leaving 7 bases between them. CDR3 length: 13 amino acids. Germline-derived CDR1 and CDR2 are MNHNS and SASEGT. The CDR3 DNA reads as TGTGCCAGCGGCGTCTCGAACACCGGGGAGCTGTTTTTT. This encodes CASGVSNTGELFF.

This clonotype was recorded at least ten times. The genes are TRBV11-2 and TRBJ2-7; 8 bases map to TRBD2. V lost 4 bases and J lost 11; bases outside the gene matches: 4. The germline gives CDR1 SGHAT, CDR2 FQNNGV. The CDR3 has 11 amino acids. CDR3 in amino acids: CASSSPAGEYF. CDR3 DNA sequence: TGTGCCAGCAGCTCCCCAGCGGGAGAGTACTTC.

This clonotype was seen a handful of times. The rearrangement links TRBV29-1 to TRBJ2-1; 8 bases agree with TRBD1. Per germline, CDR1 SQVTM and CDR2 ANQGSEA. The CDR3 has 14 amino acids. V lost 6 bases to trimming and J lost 8 bases; unmatched junction nucleotides: 12. The CDR3 coding sequence is TGCAGCGTATCGGGACAGGCCATCGGGTATGAGCAGTTCTTC. Its translation is CSVSGQAIGYEQFF.

This clonotype was seen at least ten times. The rearrangement joins TRBV29-1 to TRBJ2-3, with 8 bases that match TRBD1. V shed 6 bases and J 0 bases; nucleotides not matched to a gene: 5. CDR1 and CDR2 (germline): SQVTM, ANQGSEA. This CDR3 comprises 14 residues. CDR3 residues: CSVDTGGSTDTQYF. CDR3 in DNA: TGCAGCGTCGACACAGGGGGAAGCACAGATACGCAGTATTTT.

Only a few counts were recorded for this clonotype. This chain connects TRBV19 to TRBJ1-2; TRBD1 agrees at 9 bases. The CDR3 has 15 amino acids. After removal of 3 bases from V and 4 bases from J, the junction contained 6 bases not matched to a gene. Germline loops: CDR1 LNHDA, CDR2 SQIVND (reference sequence). In DNA form, the CDR3 reads TGTGCCAGTAGTATCGGGACAGGGCGTGCCTATGGCTACACCTTC. Its protein product is CASSIGTGRAYGYTF.

In its sample, this clonotype was seen a few times. V and J are TRBV7-6 and TRBJ2-1; no clear D gene. The CDR3 is made up of 15 amino acids. The V end was cut by 0 bases, the J end by 6 bases, with 12 bases between. Germline-derived CDR1 and CDR2 are SGHVS and FNYEAQ. The CDR3 here is CASSLAAQRINEQFF. DNA of the CDR3: TGTGCCAGCAGCTTAGCGGCCCAGCGCATCAATGAGCAGTTCTTC.

The CDR3 loop is CASSQETRFLYEQYF. As DNA, the CDR3 is TGCGCCAGCAGCCAAGAAACTAGATTTCTCTACGAGCAGTACTTC. The chain employs TRBV4-1 and TRBJ2-7, with D maybe TRBD2 (5 bases). This CDR3 has 15 amino acids. V shed 0 bases and J shed 3 bases, with 12 bases lying between them. Germline values: CDR1 MGHRA, CDR2 YSYEKL.

This clonotype has a handful of counts. A much bigger clone sits one base away, suggesting this may be a read error. V and J are TRBV30 and TRBJ1-5, with TRBD1 as a possible D gene (5 bases). Germline V CDR1 and CDR2: GTSNPN, SVGIG (reference sequence). The CDR3 extends over 12 amino acids. The ends were cut back, 2 bases at V and 5 bases at J, with 7 bases in the middle. The CDR3 DNA sequence: TGTGCCTGGAGTAAAGGGGATCAGCCCCAGCATTTT. It encodes CAWSKGDQPQHF.

This clonotype was seen ten or more times. The DNA for the CDR3 is TGTGCCAGCTCACCGGACCTCGCAGATTCGGATGGCTACACCTTC. It yields the protein CASSPDLADSDGYTF. The chain couples TRBV18 to TRBJ1-2, with D hard to call. The CDR3 consists of 15 residues. Germline V gene data show CDR1 as KGHSH and CDR2 as LQKENI. Trimming stripped 3 bases from V and 6 bases from J, with 17 bases between. Looking up the rest from reference TRBV18 and TRBJ1-2 gives the full variable domain: NAGVMQNPRHLVRRRGQEARLRCSPMKGHSHVYWYRQLPEEGLKFMVYLQKENIIDESGMPKERFSAEFPKEGPSILRIQQVVRGDSAAYFCASSPDLADSDGYTFGSGTRLTVV.

The V call is TRBV10-1, the J call TRBJ2-1, with TRBD1 matching 7 bases. Germline V CDR1 and CDR2: WNHNN, SYGVQD (reference sequence). The CDR3 is made up of 12 amino acids. Trimming took 3 bases from V and 13 from J; bases not matched to a gene: 6. The CDR3 loop reads CASSDLGGGQFF. The CDR3 DNA follows: TGCGCCAGCAGTGATCTAGGGGGCGGCCAGTTCTTC.

This clonotype came up many times. The chain links TRBV7-2 to TRBJ2-3; 8 bases match TRBD1. V was clipped by 7 bases and J by 0 bases; unmatched bases: 9. The germline gives CDR1 SGHTA, CDR2 FQGNSA. CDR3 size: 16 residues. CDR3 bases: TGTGCCAGCAAAACAGGGGGGCTAACTAGCACAGATACGCAGTATTTT. It encodes CASKTGGLTSTDTQYF.

In this sample, this clonotype turned up many times. Germline and junction disagree at one end, which may indicate a read error. V gene TRBV7-7 combines with J gene TRBJ2-5; weak D call: TRBD2 (5 bases). CDR1 is SSHAT, CDR2 FNYEAQ, per germline (reference sequence). The CDR3 loop spans 15 amino acids. The CDR3 sequence: CASSLAKGGEETQYF. The CDR3 DNA reads TGTGCTAGCAGCTTAGCGAAAGGCGGAGAAGAGACCCAGTACTTC.